These 23 T cell receptor beta chains share one sample of origin, sequenced in a study of blood T cells in healthy people across ages (dated by TCRdb to between 2015 and 2017). Libraries were constructed by 5' RACE. TCRdb names Illumina HiSeq 2500 as the instrument used. The second PCR ran for roughly 7 to 12 cycles and used a J-beta primer mix along with a sample-barcoded 5' primer. TCRdb handled the public reads itself, with Q25 trimming in fastp and clone calling in MiXCR, and kept productive beta chains. Identical CDR3 proteins give one entry, which carries the most common genes and DNA. The sample has over a million distinct CDR3 sequences on record, around 55% of them singletons. The ten largest clones take up about 6.7% of the sample. Material for sequencing was blood. The source is a man between 18 and 29 years old in good health.

The chain links TRBV14 to TRBJ2-1, with D unclear. Trimming left V 1 base short and J 9 bases short, with 7 bases between. CDR3 length equals 12 residues. The V gene's germline CDR1 is SGHDN and CDR2 FVKESK. Here the CDR3 reads CASSQVAIEQFF. DNA of the CDR3: TGTGCCAGCAGCCAAGTTGCGATTGAGCAGTTCTTC.

This chain joins TRBV4-1 and TRBJ1-6, with D uncertain. Germline V gene lookup returns CDR1 MGHRA and CDR2 YSYEKL. Trimming removed 4 bases from V and 9 bases from J, with 10 bases in between. The CDR3 covers 13 residues. DNA for the CDR3: TGCGCCAGCAGCCCCCGGACCTCTTCACCCCTCCACTTT. It codes for CASSPRTSSPLHF.

The CDR3 bases are TGCAGTGCTAGAGCTGGCAGGGACTACCTCTACAATGAGCAGTTCTTC. Translation gives CSARAGRDYLYNEQFF. The chain links TRBV20-1 to TRBJ2-1, with TRBD2 matching over 7 bases. The J segment lost 3 bases and the V segment lost 1 base, leaving 9 bases of the junction unmatched. Germline values: CDR1 DFQATT, CDR2 SNEGSKA (reference sequence). This CDR3 contains 16 residues.

This sequence joins TRBV4-1 and TRBJ2-3; the D call may be TRBD1 or TRBD2 (6 bases each). With 2 bases removed from V and 6 bases from J, the gap between germline ends came to 15 bases. Germline assignment: CDR1 MGHRA and CDR2 YSYEKL. The CDR3 is made up of 15 amino acids. In DNA, the CDR3 is TGCGCCAGCAGCCAACTTCCCCGGGGGCGGGATACGCAGTATTTT. This gives the protein CASSQLPRGRDTQYF.

This clonotype appeared a few times. The chain has TRBV20-1 and TRBJ1-4; 10 nucleotides match TRBD1. The CDR3 is made up of 15 amino acids. J lost 8 bases, V lost 1 base, and 7 bases had no gene match. Germline V CDR1 and CDR2: DFQATT, SNEGSKA (reference sequence). This CDR3 is CSARGWTGGSEKLFF. The CDR3 DNA is TGCAGTGCTAGAGGCTGGACAGGGGGTAGCGAAAAACTGTTTTTT.

This rearrangement joins TRBV25-1 to TRBJ2-5; D perhaps matches TRBD1 (5 bases). Germline CDR1 reads MGHDK; CDR2 reads SYGVNS. This CDR3 has 15 residues. V lost 3 bases and J 7 bases, leaving 18 bases between the germline ends. CDR3 bases: TGTGCCAGCAGTGACCACGGCAGGGCACCAGGGACCCAGTACTTC. Translated, it gives CASSDHGRAPGTQYF.

This rearrangement joins TRBV20-1 to TRBJ1-5; D possibly corresponds to TRBD1 (6 bases). V lost 6 bases and J 7 bases, leaving 19 bases between the germline ends. The V gene's germline CDR1 is DFQATT and CDR2 SNEGSKA (reference sequence). This CDR3 spans 14 amino acids. Here the CDR3 DNA reads TGCAGTGCCTACACCCCAGGGGCGAGGCAGCCCCAGCATTTT. This codes for CSAYTPGARQPQHF.

The sample holds a few counts of this clonotype. The chain combines TRBV7-8 with TRBJ2-7, with D perhaps assigned TRBD1 or TRBD2 (5 bases each). V was pared by 10 bases and J by 1 base, with 20 bases between. Germline CDR1 and CDR2: SGHVS and FQNEAQ. The length of the CDR3 is 15 residues. The CDR3 DNA reads as TGTGCCACTACGGTAGGGAGAGGGGAATCCTACGAGCAGTACTTC. Translated, it gives CATTVGRGESYEQYF.

This clonotype came up a few times. The chain employs TRBV10-3 and TRBJ1-2; D is ambiguous. This CDR3 region has 16 residues. Per germline, CDR1 ENHRY and CDR2 SYGVKD. Deletions cut 1 base from V and 3 bases from J, with 15 bases between. This chain's CDR3 is CAISEFDERVDYGYTF. The CDR3 DNA follows: TGTGCCATCAGTGAGTTTGACGAGAGAGTAGACTATGGCTACACCTTC.

The chain employs TRBV29-1 and TRBJ2-7; 7 nucleotides match TRBD2. Germline V lookup: CDR1 SQVTM, CDR2 ANQGSEA. V trimming: 7 bases; J trimming: 4 bases; junction bases outside the gene matches: 10. The CDR3 has 13 residues. The CDR3 is CSAATSSTYEQYF. DNA of the CDR3: TGCAGCGCGGCGACTAGCTCCACTTACGAGCAGTACTTC.

V and J are TRBV18 and TRBJ2-1; TRBD2 might be the D (6 bases). Trimming took off 6 bases at V and 0 bases at J, with 12 bases between the two ends. The CDR3 is 15 residues long. Germline-derived CDR1 and CDR2 are KGHSH and LQKENI. The CDR3 nucleotides read TGTGCCAGCTCCCCCGCTAGCGCCTCCTACAATGAGCAGTTCTTC. Its protein product is CASSPASASYNEQFF.

The chain joins TRBV29-1 to TRBJ2-2; 8 nucleotides match TRBD1. The germline V gene encodes CDR1 SQVTM and CDR2 ANQGSEA. The CDR3 spans 14 residues. The V segment lost 7 bases and the J segment 3 bases; nucleotides outside the gene matches: 7. The CDR3 region has the DNA TGCAGCGCCAGACAGGGGACGGACACCGGGGAGCTGTTTTTT. Amino acid sequence: CSARQGTDTGELFF.

This clonotype was detected a few times. The chain combines TRBV12-3 or TRBV12-4 with TRBJ2-5, with D perhaps TRBD2 (6 bases). There are 11 residues in the CDR3. V was trimmed by 5 bases and J by 11 bases, leaving 12 bases between them. The CDR3 DNA follows: TGTGCCAGCAGTGAAACTAGCCGGCAGTACTTC. Amino acids: CASSETSRQYF.

A note on this clonotype: One end of the junction does not line up with germline, which may come from a read error. This CDR3 is CASSPSRADNSPLHF. The CDR3, as DNA: TGCGCCAGCAGCCCCAGCAGGGCGGATAATTCACCCCTCCACTTT. This chain links TRBV9 with TRBJ1-6, with a tentative D call TRBD1 (5 bases). CDR3 length: 15 amino acids. The germline V gene encodes CDR1 SGDLS and CDR2 YYNGEE.

The chain combines TRBV3-1 with TRBJ2-5, with D possibly matching TRBD2 (6 bases). The last part of the DNA fits TRBJ2-1 better; the J call may be wrong. Germline CDR1 is LGHDT and CDR2 is YNNKEL (reference sequence). The CDR3 length is 14 residues. The CDR3 spells CASSPLGGVETQFF. The CDR3, as DNA: TGTGCCAGCAGCCCCCTGGGGGGAGTAGAGACCCAGTTCTTC.

This chain joins TRBV6-6 and TRBJ1-5; D remains unclear. From germline, CDR1 is MNHNY and CDR2 SVGAGI (reference sequence). Trimming removed 2 bases from V and 4 bases from J, with 12 bases in between. The CDR3 runs to 15 residues. The CDR3 bases are TGTGCCAGCAGTTACGGCTTAGAAGGGAATCAGCCCCAGCATTTT. Translation: CASSYGLEGNQPQHF.

The V and J genes are TRBV19 and TRBJ2-1; 8 bases fit TRBD2. The V and J ends lost 3 bases and 7 bases, in that order; junction bases with no gene match: 5. This CDR3 has 14 residues. The germline CDR1 and CDR2 sequences are LNHDA and SQIVND (reference sequence). The chain's CDR3 is CASSILAGKNEQFF. As DNA, the CDR3 is TGTGCCAGTAGTATTCTAGCGGGCAAAAATGAGCAGTTCTTC.

The chain joins TRBV7-9 to TRBJ2-6; D gene unclear. The germline V gene encodes CDR1 SEHNR and CDR2 FQNEAQ (reference sequence). V was clipped by 1 base and J by 0 bases, with 13 bases between them. The CDR3 has 18 residues. The CDR3 is CASSLVGRSDSGANVLTF. CDR3 DNA: TGTGCCAGCAGCTTAGTTGGGCGGTCGGACTCTGGGGCCAACGTCCTGACTTTC. Full variable domain (rest looked up from reference TRBV7-9 and TRBJ2-6): DTGVSQNPRHKITKRGQNVTFRCDPISEHNRLYWYRQTLGQGPEFLTYFQNEAQLEKSRLLSDRFSAERPKGSFSTLEIQRTEQGDSAMYLCASSLVGRSDSGANVLTFGAGSRLTVL.

The V call is TRBV5-1, the J call TRBJ2-5; 7 bases are a match to TRBD2. CDR1 is SGHRS, CDR2 YFSETQ, per germline. The junction had 18 bases not matched to a gene; V was cut back by 0 bases and J by 13 bases. The CDR3 is 16 residues long. The CDR3 protein is CASSLARREQGTVWYF. The CDR3 DNA reads as TGCGCCAGCAGCTTGGCCCGGCGGGAGCAGGGTACGGTTTGGTACTTC.

Only a few counts were recorded for this clonotype. The chain links TRBV29-1 to TRBJ2-3; D remains ambiguous. The germline V and J ends were trimmed by 1 base and 3 bases, with 11 bases remaining between them. The length of the CDR3 is 14 residues. Germline CDR1 reads SQVTM; CDR2 reads ANQGSEA. In DNA, the CDR3 is TGCAGCGTTGAAGTCTTCCGAGAAACAGATACGCAGTATTTT. It encodes CSVEVFRETDTQYF.

This clonotype turned up a few times. V gene TRBV7-8 combines with J gene TRBJ2-1; D is unclear. This CDR3 is 13 amino acids long. Germline-derived CDR1 and CDR2 are SGHVS and FQNEAQ. The ends were cut back, 5 bases at V and 6 bases at J, with 11 bases in the middle. CDR3 nucleotide sequence: TGTGCCAGCAGCGGTCAATATGGCAATGAGCAGTTCTTC. This sequence encodes CASSGQYGNEQFF.

CDR3 nucleotides: TGTGCCAGCAGCCACAGCCCCCTGGATGAGCAGTTCTTC. Its translation: CASSHSPLDEQFF. The genes are TRBV3-1 and TRBJ2-1; D ambiguous. Germline V lookup: CDR1 LGHDT, CDR2 YNNKEL (reference sequence). This CDR3 spans 13 amino acids. Trimming took 3 bases from V and 8 from J, leaving 11 bases between them.

This chain joins TRBV4-3 and TRBJ2-2, with 15 bases fitting TRBD2. The V gene end was trimmed by 1 base and the J gene end by 4 bases; junction bases not matched to a gene: 13. The CDR3 has 21 amino acids. Looked up from germline, CDR1 is LGHNA and CDR2 is YSLEER. Here the CDR3 DNA reads TGCGCCAGCAGCCAAGGTCTACCGGGACTAGCGGGGGGCCGATCCACCGGGGAGCTGTTTTTT. It yields the protein CASSQGLPGLAGGRSTGELFF.